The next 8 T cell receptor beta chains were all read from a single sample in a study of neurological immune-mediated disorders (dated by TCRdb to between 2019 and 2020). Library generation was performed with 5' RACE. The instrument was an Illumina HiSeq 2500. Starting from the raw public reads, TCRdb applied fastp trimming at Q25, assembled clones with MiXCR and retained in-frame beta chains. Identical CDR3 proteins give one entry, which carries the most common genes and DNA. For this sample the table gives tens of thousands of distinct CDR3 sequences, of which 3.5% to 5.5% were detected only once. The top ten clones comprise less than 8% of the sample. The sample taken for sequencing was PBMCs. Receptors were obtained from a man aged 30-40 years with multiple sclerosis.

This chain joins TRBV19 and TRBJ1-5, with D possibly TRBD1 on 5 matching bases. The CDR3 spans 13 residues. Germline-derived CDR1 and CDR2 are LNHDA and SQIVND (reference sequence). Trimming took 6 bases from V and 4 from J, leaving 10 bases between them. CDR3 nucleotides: TGTGCCAGTAGCCCGTCAGGGAATCAGCCCCAGCATTTT. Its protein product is CASSPSGNQPQHF.

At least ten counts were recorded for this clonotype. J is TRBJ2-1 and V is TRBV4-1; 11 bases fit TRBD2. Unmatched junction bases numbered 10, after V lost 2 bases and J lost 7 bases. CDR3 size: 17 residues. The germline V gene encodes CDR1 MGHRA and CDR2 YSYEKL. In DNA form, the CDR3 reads TGCGCCAGCAGCCAATCGGGGTTAGCGGGGGGGCAAAATGAGCAGTTCTTC. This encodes CASSQSGLAGGQNEQFF.

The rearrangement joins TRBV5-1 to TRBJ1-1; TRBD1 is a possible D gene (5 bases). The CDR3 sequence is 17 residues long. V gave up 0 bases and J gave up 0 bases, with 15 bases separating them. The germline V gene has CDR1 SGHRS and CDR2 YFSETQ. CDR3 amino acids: CASSLVGPGRMNTEAFF. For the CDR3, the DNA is TGCGCCAGCAGCTTGGTGGGGCCGGGACGGATGAACACTGAAGCTTTCTTT.

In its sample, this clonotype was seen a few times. Here the CDR3 DNA reads TGTGCCATCAGTGGTGGCGGGAGGTACAATGAGCAGTTCTTC. It is translated as CAISGGGRYNEQFF. This chain joins TRBV10-3 and TRBJ2-1; TRBD2 matches 8 bases. Germline V gene lookup returns CDR1 ENHRY and CDR2 SYGVKD. Unmatched junction bases numbered 3, after V lost 4 bases and J lost 4 bases. There are 14 residues in the CDR3.

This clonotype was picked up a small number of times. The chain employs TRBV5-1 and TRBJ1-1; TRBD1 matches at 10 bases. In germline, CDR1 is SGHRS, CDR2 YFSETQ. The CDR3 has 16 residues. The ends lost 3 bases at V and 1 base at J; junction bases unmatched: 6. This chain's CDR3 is CASSSRGQGRNTEAFF. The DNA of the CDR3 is TGCGCCAGCAGCTCCCGGGGACAGGGGAGGAACACTGAAGCTTTCTTT.

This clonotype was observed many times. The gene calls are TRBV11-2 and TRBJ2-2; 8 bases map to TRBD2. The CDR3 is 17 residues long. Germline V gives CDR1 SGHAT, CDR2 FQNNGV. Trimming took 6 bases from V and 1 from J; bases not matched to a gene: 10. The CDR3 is CASRNPRRGGNTGELFF. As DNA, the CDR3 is TGTGCCAGCAGAAACCCGCGCCGGGGGGGGAACACCGGGGAGCTGTTTTTT.

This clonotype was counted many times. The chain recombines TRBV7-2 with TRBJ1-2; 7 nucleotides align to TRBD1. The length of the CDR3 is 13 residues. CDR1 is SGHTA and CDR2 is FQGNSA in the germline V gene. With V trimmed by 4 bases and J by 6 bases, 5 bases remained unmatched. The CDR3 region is CASSSRGGNGYTF. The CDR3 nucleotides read TGTGCCAGCAGCTCCAGGGGGGGGAATGGCTACACCTTC.

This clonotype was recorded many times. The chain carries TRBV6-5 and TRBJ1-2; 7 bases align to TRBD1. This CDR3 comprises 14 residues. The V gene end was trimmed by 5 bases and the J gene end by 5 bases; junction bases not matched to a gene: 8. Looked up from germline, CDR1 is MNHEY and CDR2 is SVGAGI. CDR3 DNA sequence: TGTGCCAGCAGTCCGCCGGGACAGAGATATGGCTACACCTTC. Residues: CASSPPGQRYGYTF.